These T cell receptor beta chains were read from a single sample in a study of Ad26.COV2.S vaccination and SARS-CoV-2 variants. Profiled with immunoSEQ multiplex PCR; TCRdb holds only in-frame clones, not every one. The sample has over 300,000 clones, 83% seen once. Sequencing was performed on peripheral blood, taken in a trial of Ad26.COV2.S vaccine versus placebo. These receptors were collected from a person aged 18-65 years who received the Ad26.COV2.S COVID-19 vaccine or a placebo. Both conserved end residues are part of each CDR3. Fields, in order: clone size, D gene, J gene, V gene, CDR3 protein, CDR3 DNA. The D gene is left open where the match is weak. Clone size is not always given. Where it is, it says once, few, many or a class for expanded clones.

>NA|NA|TRBJ1-5|TRBV19
CASSITGTAGGQPQHF
TGTGCCAGTAGTATCACGGGGACCGCCGGGGGTCAGCCCCAGCATTTT
>NA|NA|TRBJ2-7|TRBV11-1
CASSLIGGSYEQYF
TGTGCCAGCAGCTTAATTGGGGGAAGCTACGAGCAGTACTTC
>once|NA|TRBJ2-5|TRBV12-3/TRBV12-4
CASSFEGRETQYF
TGTGCCAGCAGTTTCGAGGGGCGAGAGACCCAGTACTTC
>once|NA|TRBJ2-1|TRBV18
CASSQNADPSYNEQFF
TGTGCCAGCTCACAAAACGCAGACCCTTCCTACAATGAGCAGTTCTTC
>NA|NA|TRBJ2-7|TRBV3-1/TRBV3-2
CASSQGNGAWQYF
TGTGCCAGCAGCCAAGGAAACGGGGCCTGGCAGTACTTC
>NA|TRBD1|TRBJ2-5|TRBV6-1
CASSESGGRETQYF
TGTGCCAGCAGTGAATCAGGGGGCAGAGAGACCCAGTACTTC
>NA|NA|TRBJ2-7|TRBV27
CASSFGGSSYEQYF
TGTGCCAGCAGTTTCGGAGGGTCCTCCTACGAGCAGTACTTC
>many|TRBD1|TRBJ1-5|TRBV6-5
CATGTGVSAQHF
TGTGCCACCGGGACAGGGGTTTCAGCCCAGCATTTT
>NA|TRBD1|TRBJ1-1|TRBV24-1
CATSTSSRGQTEAFF
TGTGCCACCAGTACCTCTTCCAGGGGGCAGACTGAAGCTTTCTTT
>NA|TRBD1|TRBJ1-1|TRBV7-3
CASSLGQGSRTEAFF
TGTGCCAGCAGCTTAGGACAGGGTTCGCGCACTGAAGCTTTCTTT
>NA|NA|TRBJ2-7|TRBV3-1/TRBV3-2
CASSWGFSYEQYF
TGTGCCAGCAGCTGGGGATTTTCCTACGAGCAGTACTTC
>NA|NA|TRBJ2-1|TRBV9
CASSVGGVGGEQFF
TGTGCCAGCAGCGTAGGGGGCGTTGGGGGTGAGCAGTTCTTC
>NA|TRBD1|TRBJ2-3|TRBV7-2
CASSLRQGDTQYF
TGTGCCAGCAGCTTAAGACAGGGAGATACGCAGTATTTT
>NA|NA|TRBJ2-7|TRBV19
CASSIGAYELYF
TGTGCCAGTAGTATAGGGGCCTACGAGCTGTACTTC
>NA|NA|TRBJ2-3|TRBV19
CASSAGFRTDTQYF
TGTGCCAGTTCCGCAGGATTTCGCACAGATACGCAGTATTTT
>NA|NA|TRBJ2-2|TRBV5-1
CASSLVFPAGELFF
TGCGCCAGCAGCTTGGTTTTTCCGGCCGGGGAGCTGTTTTTT
>NA|TRBD1|TRBJ1-3|TRBV28
CASSPGTVSGNTIYF
TGTGCCAGCAGTCCCGGGACAGTCTCTGGAAACACCATATATTTT
>NA|NA|TRBJ2-2|TRBV9
CASSTHRTPYTGELFF
TGTGCCAGCAGCACACACAGGACCCCGTACACCGGGGAGCTGTTTTTT